This TCR beta chain was found in a study of T cell changes during pregnancy in multiple sclerosis. This table comes from immunoSEQ multiplex PCR, and its TCRdb copy is limited to in-frame clones, with some not included. The table has 55,000 to 80,000 clones, approximately 93% seen once. V was shortened by 2 bases and J by 7 bases, with 8 bases between the two germline ends. The CDR3 is made up of 12 amino acids. Germline assignment: CDR1 MDHEN and CDR2 SYDVKM. This chain links TRBV28 with TRBJ1-1; D might be TRBD1 (6 bases). The TCR comes from a female donor with multiple sclerosis, enrolled in a pregnancy study. The material was CD8+ T cells from peripheral blood mononuclear cells, obtained in the second trimester of pregnancy. This chain's CDR3 is CASSLQGSEAFF. The CDR3 DNA follows: TGTGCCAGCAGTTTACAGGGGAGTGAAGCTTTCTTT.